These 10 T cell receptor beta chains share one sample of origin, sequenced in a study of cytomegalovirus exposure and HLA in healthy donors. The PCR was carried out with 60 Vbeta primers and 13 Jbeta primers. Using immunoSEQ multiplex PCR, the repertoire was profiled, and TCRdb retains in-frame clones only, with some absent. Of some 100,000 clones listed, 70% to 85% were seen once; the top ten hold around 9.9%. Sequencing used PBMCs. These receptors were collected from a man between 35 and 55 years old in good health and CMV-seropositive.

The V call is TRBV5-1, the J call TRBJ2-3; 14 bases fit TRBD2. Germline V gene data show CDR1 as SGHRS and CDR2 as YFSETQ. The CDR3 is 18 amino acids. V trimming: 2 bases; J trimming: 2 bases; junction bases outside the gene matches: 7. The CDR3 coding sequence is TGCGCCAGCAGCTTAAGACTAGCGGGGGGGGTGAACACAGATACGCAGTATTTT. Its protein product is CASSLRLAGGVNTDTQYF.

This clone was seen more than once but under ten times. The chain carries TRBV28 and TRBJ1-2; D is unclear. Germline lookup yields CDR1 MDHEN and CDR2 SYDVKM. V was shortened by 5 bases and J by 4 bases, with 14 bases between the two germline ends. The CDR3 consists of 14 residues. CDR3 amino acids: CASSTAPGSYGYTF. For the CDR3, the DNA is TGTGCCAGCAGTACCGCCCCGGGGAGCTATGGCTACACCTTC.

The V and J genes are TRBV4-2 and TRBJ2-2; 11 nucleotides agree with TRBD2. CDR1 and CDR2 (germline): LGHNA, YNFKEQ. This CDR3 is 14 amino acids long. The V segment lost 11 bases and the J segment 5 bases; nucleotides outside the gene matches: 7. In DNA, the CDR3 is TGTGCCTCTTGCTCTAGCGGGGGGACCGGGGAGCTGTTTTTT. Its protein is CASCSSGGTGELFF.

The chain couples TRBV7-8 to TRBJ2-1; TRBD2 is a possible D gene (7 bases). The CDR3 loop spans 15 amino acids. V was shortened by 7 bases and J by 3 bases, with 16 bases between the two germline ends. Germline V gives CDR1 SGHVS, CDR2 FQNEAQ. DNA of the CDR3: TGTGCCAGCACGGGGGGCTTAGGGATCTACAATGAGCAGTTCTTC. Residues: CASTGGLGIYNEQFF. The full variable domain, rest sourced from reference TRBV7-8 and TRBJ2-1, is GAGVSQSPRYKVAKRGQDVALRCDPISGHVSLFWYQQALGQGPEFLTYFQNEAQLDKSGLPSDRFFAERPEGSVSTLKIQRTQQEDSAVYLCASTGGLGIYNEQFFGPGTRLTVL.

The genes are TRBV4-1 and TRBJ1-2, with 7 bases fitting TRBD1. This CDR3 is 14 amino acids long. V trimming: 4 bases; J trimming: 7 bases; junction bases outside the gene matches: 9. Germline V lookup: CDR1 MGHRA, CDR2 YSYEKL. The CDR3 region has the DNA TGCGCCAGCAGCCCCGACAGGGCTCCTAGTGGCTACACCTTC. This gives the protein CASSPDRAPSGYTF.

Only a few counts were recorded for this clone. The chain is built from TRBV28 and TRBJ1-6; TRBD1 matches 7 bases. V gave up 6 bases and J gave up 6 bases; unmatched junction bases: 8. CDR1 MDHEN and CDR2 SYDVKM come from the germline V gene. The length of the CDR3 is 15 residues. The CDR3 protein is CASRGQKSGNSPLHF. The DNA of the CDR3 is TGTGCCAGCAGGGGACAGAAAAGTGGTAATTCACCCCTCCACTTT.

The chain carries TRBV27 and TRBJ1-6; 7 bases are a match to TRBD1. Germline assignment: CDR1 MNHEY and CDR2 SMNVEV (reference sequence). The junction had 6 bases not matched to a gene; V was cut back by 4 bases and J by 0 bases. This CDR3 is built from 17 residues. The CDR3, as DNA: TGTGCCAGCAGTTCCACTCGGGACAGCTCCTATAATTCACCCCTCCACTTT. Encoded protein: CASSSTRDSSYNSPLHF.

This chain uses TRBV28 with TRBJ1-3; D is undetermined. The CDR3 runs 15 residues. V lost 6 bases and J lost 0, with 12 bases in between. Germline CDR1 MDHEN, CDR2 SYDVKM. CDR3 region: CASSPYSPSGNTIYF. CDR3 nucleotide sequence: TGTGCCAGCAGCCCATATAGCCCCTCTGGAAACACCATATATTTT. Combining the CDR3 with reference TRBV28 and TRBJ1-3 gives the whole variable domain DVKVTQSSRYLVKRTGEKVFLECVQDMDHENMFWYRQDPGLGLRLIYFSYDVKMKEKGDIPEGYSVSREKKERFSLILESASTNQTSMYLCASSPYSPSGNTIYFGEGSWLTVV.

The chain uses TRBV30 and TRBJ2-7; 12 nucleotides match TRBD1. This CDR3 region has 14 residues. The germline gives CDR1 GTSNPN, CDR2 SVGIG (reference sequence). With V trimmed by 4 bases and J by 5 bases, 6 bases remained unmatched. The CDR3 loop reads CAWTPGQGANEQYF. The CDR3 DNA reads as TGTGCCTGGACACCGGGACAGGGGGCCAACGAGCAGTACTTC.

This sequence joins TRBV4-3 and TRBJ2-7, with TRBD1 identical over 9 bases. Germline lookup yields CDR1 LGHNA and CDR2 YSLEER. This CDR3 comprises 17 residues. Losses at the gene ends were 0 bases for V and 4 bases for J; bases not matched to a gene: 10. CDR3 protein: CASSQDLGDRESYEQYF. For the CDR3, the DNA is TGCGCCAGCAGCCAAGATCTAGGGGACAGGGAGTCATACGAGCAGTACTTC.